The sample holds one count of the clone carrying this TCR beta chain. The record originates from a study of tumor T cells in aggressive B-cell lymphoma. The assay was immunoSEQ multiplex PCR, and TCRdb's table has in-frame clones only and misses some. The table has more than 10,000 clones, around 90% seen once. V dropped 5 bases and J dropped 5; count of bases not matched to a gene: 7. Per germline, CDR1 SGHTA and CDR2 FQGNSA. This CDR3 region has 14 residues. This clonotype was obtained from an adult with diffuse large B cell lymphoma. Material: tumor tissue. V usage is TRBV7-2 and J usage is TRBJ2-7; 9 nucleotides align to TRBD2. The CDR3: CASSPQRGANEQYF. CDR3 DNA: TGTGCCAGCAGCCCCCAGCGGGGGGCAAACGAGCAGTACTTC.